This T cell receptor (beta chain) was captured in a study of blood T cell repertoires in COVID-19. The V end was cut by 2 bases, the J end by 2 bases, with 13 bases between. Germline loops: CDR1 MGHRA, CDR2 YSYEKL. The CDR3 totals 15 residues. This clone was counted at least ten times. The assay was immunoSEQ multiplex PCR, and TCRdb's table has in-frame clones only and misses some. The data show hundreds of thousands of clones, around 90% seen once. The receptor was isolated from a woman aged 40 to 50 with acute COVID-19. The sample comprised PBMCs or T cells enriched from blood (not recorded which). The V gene is TRBV4-1, the J gene TRBJ2-7, with TRBD2 as a possible D gene (5 bases). The CDR3 DNA reads TGCGCCAGCAGCCAACACCGGGATCCTACCTACGAGCAGTACTTC. It yields the protein CASSQHRDPTYEQYF.